This record looks at one T cell receptor beta chain sequence and its context. Here immunoSEQ multiplex PCR was the method, and the copy in TCRdb shows in-frame clones only, minus some. Of some 150,000 clones in the sample, 70% to 90% were seen once. This sample was included in a study of blood T cell repertoires in COVID-19. The source material was peripheral blood. The sequence came from a man aged 60-69 years with active or convalescent COVID-19.

CDR3 sequence (DNA): TGTGCCAGCAGCGCCCGGGACTCCCCCCCGGGAAACACCATATATTTT. The encoded protein is CASSARDSPPGNTIYF. The chain joins TRBV9 to TRBJ1-3; tentatively, D is TRBD1 (5 bases). The CDR3 sequence is 16 residues long. V lost 3 bases and J 4 bases, leaving 17 bases between the germline ends. Germline V CDR1 and CDR2: SGDLS, YYNGEE.